These T cell receptor beta chains were read from a single sample in a study of CD8 T cells in ankylosing spondylitis. Each CDR3 protein gets one entry after TCRdb re-called the 5' RACE reads with MiXCR. The table records fewer than 150,000 distinct CDR3 sequences, roughly 6.6% of them present only once. Sequenced input: blood, either unsorted or a sorted T cell fraction (not recorded which). The receptors were sampled from a female donor with ankylosing spondylitis or in good health (not recorded which). CDR3s include the opening cysteine and the closing phenylalanine or tryptophan. Fields, in order: CDR3 length, V gene, clone size, J gene, D gene, CDR3 protein, CDR3 DNA. A D gene is named only where the DNA matches it firmly. The size of a clone is reported for some rows only, either as once, few or many, or as a class for expanded clones.

CDR3 length: 18
V gene: TRBV12-3/TRBV12-4
clone size: few
J gene: TRBJ2-1
D gene: TRBD2
CDR3 protein: CALTSLGSGGSAYNEQFF
CDR3 DNA: TGTGCCCTCACCTCGTTGGGTAGCGGGGGGTCAGCCTACAATGAGCAGTTCTTC

CDR3 length: 13
V gene: TRBV12-3/TRBV12-4
clone size: many
J gene: TRBJ1-2
D gene: NA
CDR3 protein: CASSLIGLGGYTF
CDR3 DNA: TGTGCCAGCAGTTTGATAGGGCTTGGTGGCTACACCTTC

CDR3 length: 10
V gene: TRBV29-1
clone size: many
J gene: TRBJ2-1
D gene: NA
CDR3 protein: CSVEAGKQFF
CDR3 DNA: TGCAGCGTTGAAGCTGGGAAGCAGTTCTTC

CDR3 length: 13
V gene: TRBV6-2/TRBV6-3
clone size: many
J gene: TRBJ2-1
D gene: NA
CDR3 protein: CASSHGTENEQFF
CDR3 DNA: TGTGCCAGCAGCCACGGGACTGAAAATGAGCAGTTCTTC

CDR3 length: 15
V gene: TRBV4-1
clone size: many
J gene: TRBJ1-2
D gene: NA
CDR3 protein: CASSQGTGAHYGYTF
CDR3 DNA: TGCGCCAGCAGCCAGGGTACGGGGGCTCACTATGGCTACACCTTC

CDR3 length: 15
V gene: TRBV2
clone size: NA
J gene: TRBJ2-1
D gene: TRBD2
CDR3 protein: CASRPLAGTYNEQFF
CDR3 DNA: TGTGCCAGCAGGCCTCTAGCGGGGACATACAATGAGCAGTTCTTC

CDR3 length: 18
V gene: TRBV7-8
clone size: many
J gene: TRBJ2-2
D gene: NA
CDR3 protein: CASSLARLKVRNTGELFF
CDR3 DNA: TGTGCCAGCAGCTTAGCCCGGCTTAAGGTCCGGAACACCGGGGAGCTGTTTTTT

CDR3 length: 15
V gene: TRBV6-2/TRBV6-3
clone size: many
J gene: TRBJ2-1
D gene: NA
CDR3 protein: CASSGTWGSYNEQFF
CDR3 DNA: TGTGCCAGCAGCGGGACTTGGGGCTCCTACAATGAGCAGTTCTTC

CDR3 length: 14
V gene: TRBV12-3/TRBV12-4
clone size: many
J gene: TRBJ2-3
D gene: NA
CDR3 protein: CACTIVTSTDTQYF
CDR3 DNA: TGTGCCTGTACTATCGTAACTAGCACAGATACGCAGTATTTT

CDR3 length: 15
V gene: TRBV2
clone size: many
J gene: TRBJ2-2
D gene: NA
CDR3 protein: CASRRTVANTGELFF
CDR3 DNA: TGTGCCAGCAGGAGGACAGTCGCGAACACCGGGGAGCTGTTTTTT

CDR3 length: 12
V gene: TRBV20-1
clone size: many
J gene: TRBJ2-7
D gene: NA
CDR3 protein: CSASEGTYEQYF
CDR3 DNA: TGCAGTGCTAGTGAGGGGACCTACGAGCAGTACTTC

CDR3 length: 15
V gene: TRBV20-1
clone size: many
J gene: TRBJ1-2
D gene: NA
CDR3 protein: CSARDAQGPNYGYTF
CDR3 DNA: TGCAGTGCTAGAGACGCCCAAGGTCCCAACTATGGCTACACCTTC

CDR3 length: 19
V gene: TRBV7-9
clone size: NA
J gene: TRBJ1-2
D gene: TRBD1
CDR3 protein: CASSSTAPTTGRERRGYTF
CDR3 DNA: TGTGCCAGCAGCTCAACGGCACCAACGACAGGGCGGGAGCGTCGTGGCTACACCTTC

CDR3 length: 14
V gene: TRBV20-1
clone size: many
J gene: TRBJ2-5
D gene: TRBD2
CDR3 protein: CSATGTSGWETQYF
CDR3 DNA: TGCAGTGCCACCGGGACTAGCGGGTGGGAGACCCAGTACTTC

CDR3 length: 13
V gene: TRBV10-3
clone size: many
J gene: TRBJ2-2
D gene: NA
CDR3 protein: CAISETNTGELFF
CDR3 DNA: TGTGCCATCAGTGAAACAAACACCGGGGAGCTGTTTTTT

CDR3 length: 14
V gene: TRBV5-1
clone size: few
J gene: TRBJ2-1
D gene: NA
CDR3 protein: CASSLVATQDEQFF
CDR3 DNA: TGCGCCAGCAGCTTGGTGGCCACCCAGGATGAGCAGTTCTTC

CDR3 length: 14
V gene: TRBV5-1
clone size: many
J gene: TRBJ2-3
D gene: NA
CDR3 protein: CASSLEGSADTQYF
CDR3 DNA: TGCGCCAGCAGCTTGGAGGGGTCTGCAGATACGCAGTATTTT

CDR3 length: 15
V gene: TRBV7-9
clone size: many
J gene: TRBJ2-7
D gene: TRBD1
CDR3 protein: CASSVGQGHSYEQYF
CDR3 DNA: TGTGCCAGCAGCGTGGGACAGGGGCACTCCTACGAGCAGTACTTC

CDR3 length: 15
V gene: TRBV5-1
clone size: many
J gene: TRBJ2-7
D gene: NA
CDR3 protein: CASSLETGQSYEQYF
CDR3 DNA: TGCGCCAGCAGCTTGGAAACAGGGCAATCCTACGAGCAGTACTTC

CDR3 length: 12
V gene: TRBV29-1
clone size: many
J gene: TRBJ1-1
D gene: NA
CDR3 protein: CSVDKGGTEAFF
CDR3 DNA: TGCAGCGTTGATAAAGGGGGGACTGAAGCTTTCTTT

CDR3 length: 14
V gene: TRBV19
clone size: many
J gene: TRBJ1-6
D gene: NA
CDR3 protein: CASSMWEVRSPLHF
CDR3 DNA: TGTGCCAGTAGTATGTGGGAGGTGCGGTCACCCCTCCACTTT

CDR3 length: 14
V gene: TRBV20-1
clone size: NA
J gene: TRBJ1-1
D gene: NA
CDR3 protein: CSAKSAGGLTEAFF
CDR3 DNA: TGCAGTGCTAAAAGCGCCGGGGGCCTCACTGAAGCTTTCTTT

CDR3 length: 11
V gene: TRBV29-1
clone size: many
J gene: TRBJ1-2
D gene: NA
CDR3 protein: CSVRTEGGYTF
CDR3 DNA: TGCAGCGTTAGGACTGAGGGGGGCTACACCTTC

CDR3 length: 13
V gene: TRBV9
clone size: many
J gene: TRBJ2-5
D gene: NA
CDR3 protein: CASQSGVQETQYF
CDR3 DNA: TGTGCCAGCCAAAGCGGAGTACAAGAGACCCAGTACTTC

CDR3 length: 15
V gene: TRBV5-4
clone size: many
J gene: TRBJ2-3
D gene: TRBD2
CDR3 protein: CASSHGGGEGDTQYF
CDR3 DNA: TGTGCCAGCAGCCATGGGGGGGGGGAGGGAGATACGCAGTATTTT

CDR3 length: 16
V gene: TRBV3-1
clone size: many
J gene: TRBJ2-7
D gene: TRBD2
CDR3 protein: CASSQEVTSGAHEQYF
CDR3 DNA: TGTGCCAGCAGCCAAGAAGTTACTAGCGGGGCTCACGAGCAGTACTTC

CDR3 length: 14
V gene: TRBV6-1
clone size: few
J gene: TRBJ2-1
D gene: NA
CDR3 protein: CASFRGGAYNEQFF
CDR3 DNA: TGTGCCAGCTTCAGAGGGGGGGCCTACAATGAGCAGTTCTTC

CDR3 length: 15
V gene: TRBV2
clone size: many
J gene: TRBJ2-1
D gene: NA
CDR3 protein: CASSHDGPSYNEQFF
CDR3 DNA: TGTGCCAGCAGTCACGATGGGCCATCCTACAATGAGCAGTTCTTC

CDR3 length: 15
V gene: TRBV12-3/TRBV12-4
clone size: NA
J gene: TRBJ2-1
D gene: TRBD2
CDR3 protein: CASRSSGGPYNEQFF
CDR3 DNA: TGTGCCAGCAGATCTAGCGGGGGTCCCTACAATGAGCAGTTCTTC

CDR3 length: 14
V gene: TRBV30
clone size: NA
J gene: TRBJ1-6
D gene: NA
CDR3 protein: CAWTYPQQLSPLHF
CDR3 DNA: TGTGCCTGGACGTATCCCCAACAGCTCTCACCCCTCCACTTT

CDR3 length: 17
V gene: TRBV4-1
clone size: few
J gene: TRBJ2-3
D gene: NA
CDR3 protein: CASSQVLGTPLADTQYF
CDR3 DNA: TGCGCCAGCAGCCAAGTCTTGGGGACCCCACTTGCCGATACGCAGTATTTT

CDR3 length: 14
V gene: TRBV28
clone size: NA
J gene: TRBJ1-1
D gene: NA
CDR3 protein: CASSLSQGATEAFF
CDR3 DNA: TGTGCCAGCAGTTTATCCCAGGGTGCCACTGAAGCTTTCTTT

CDR3 length: 18
V gene: TRBV5-1
clone size: many
J gene: TRBJ2-2
D gene: NA
CDR3 protein: CASSLLPPGAANTGELFF
CDR3 DNA: TGCGCCAGCAGCTTGCTACCCCCGGGGGCCGCGAACACCGGGGAGCTGTTTTTT

CDR3 length: 16
V gene: TRBV19
clone size: NA
J gene: TRBJ1-5
D gene: NA
CDR3 protein: CASSMATDQGNQPQHF
CDR3 DNA: TGTGCCAGTAGTATGGCTACTGACCAGGGGAATCAGCCCCAGCATTTT

CDR3 length: 12
V gene: TRBV12-3/TRBV12-4
clone size: many
J gene: TRBJ2-7
D gene: NA
CDR3 protein: CASSLQGLEQYF
CDR3 DNA: TGTGCCAGCAGTTTACAAGGACTCGAGCAGTACTTC

CDR3 length: 12
V gene: TRBV15
clone size: many
J gene: TRBJ2-2
D gene: NA
CDR3 protein: CATSRDLGELFF
CDR3 DNA: TGTGCCACCAGCAGAGATCTCGGGGAGCTGTTTTTT

CDR3 length: 15
V gene: TRBV2
clone size: NA
J gene: TRBJ1-1
D gene: TRBD1
CDR3 protein: CASSSYPGQGVSAFF
CDR3 DNA: TGTGCCAGCAGTTCATACCCGGGACAGGGGGTATCGGCTTTCTTT

CDR3 length: 15
V gene: TRBV4-3
clone size: many
J gene: TRBJ2-7
D gene: NA
CDR3 protein: CASSQLGSRSYEQYF
CDR3 DNA: TGCGCCAGCAGCCAGCTAGGGAGCCGCTCCTACGAGCAGTACTTC

CDR3 length: 13
V gene: TRBV7-2
clone size: few
J gene: TRBJ2-3
D gene: NA
CDR3 protein: CASSAAGRDTQYF
CDR3 DNA: TGTGCCAGCAGCGCCGCCGGGCGGGATACGCAGTATTTT

CDR3 length: 14
V gene: TRBV7-6
clone size: NA
J gene: TRBJ2-7
D gene: TRBD2
CDR3 protein: CASSSSGTTYEQYF
CDR3 DNA: TGTGCCAGTTCGTCTAGCGGCACTACCTACGAGCAGTACTTC

CDR3 length: 17
V gene: TRBV5-6
clone size: many
J gene: TRBJ1-6
D gene: NA
CDR3 protein: CASSSRPGHPDNSPLHF
CDR3 DNA: TGTGCCAGCAGCTCAAGACCGGGACACCCAGATAATTCACCCCTCCACTTT

CDR3 length: 12
V gene: TRBV29-1
clone size: many
J gene: TRBJ2-5
D gene: NA
CDR3 protein: CSVARGEETQYF
CDR3 DNA: TGCAGCGTAGCTAGGGGCGAAGAGACCCAGTACTTC

CDR3 length: 16
V gene: TRBV6-1
clone size: many
J gene: TRBJ1-5
D gene: NA
CDR3 protein: CASSEIQGKPRQPQHF
CDR3 DNA: TGTGCCAGCAGTGAGATTCAAGGGAAGCCGCGTCAGCCCCAGCATTTT

CDR3 length: 14
V gene: TRBV28
clone size: few
J gene: TRBJ1-3
D gene: NA
CDR3 protein: CASSLEQSRRTIYF
CDR3 DNA: TGTGCCAGCAGTTTAGAACAGTCTCGACGCACCATATATTTT

CDR3 length: 15
V gene: TRBV19
clone size: NA
J gene: TRBJ1-5
D gene: TRBD1
CDR3 protein: CASSEQQGAGQPQHF
CDR3 DNA: TGTGCCAGTAGTGAACAACAGGGGGCAGGTCAGCCCCAGCATTTT

CDR3 length: 14
V gene: TRBV7-9
clone size: NA
J gene: TRBJ1-1
D gene: NA
CDR3 protein: CASSPSYPSAEAFF
CDR3 DNA: TGTGCCAGCAGCCCCTCTTACCCCTCGGCTGAAGCTTTCTTT

CDR3 length: 15
V gene: TRBV7-3
clone size: many
J gene: TRBJ2-1
D gene: TRBD1
CDR3 protein: CASSPRTGSYNEQFF
CDR3 DNA: TGTGCCAGCAGCCCCCGGACAGGGTCCTACAATGAGCAGTTCTTC

CDR3 length: 15
V gene: TRBV20-1
clone size: many
J gene: TRBJ2-3
D gene: TRBD2
CDR3 protein: CSGAPLAGTTDTQYF
CDR3 DNA: TGCAGTGGGGCCCCACTAGCGGGGACCACAGATACGCAGTATTTT

CDR3 length: 12
V gene: TRBV7-2
clone size: many
J gene: TRBJ2-1
D gene: NA
CDR3 protein: CASSSGPWEQFF
CDR3 DNA: TGTGCCAGCAGCTCAGGACCCTGGGAGCAGTTCTTC

CDR3 length: 13
V gene: TRBV28
clone size: many
J gene: TRBJ2-2
D gene: NA
CDR3 protein: CASSLPATGELFF
CDR3 DNA: TGTGCCAGCAGTTTACCGGCCACCGGGGAGCTGTTTTTT

CDR3 length: 13
V gene: TRBV30
clone size: many
J gene: TRBJ2-6
D gene: NA
CDR3 protein: CAWTGAGANVLTF
CDR3 DNA: TGTGCCTGGACAGGCGCCGGGGCCAACGTCCTGACTTTC

CDR3 length: 10
V gene: TRBV5-6
clone size: few
J gene: TRBJ2-7
D gene: NA
CDR3 protein: CASSLDEQYF
CDR3 DNA: TGTGCCAGCAGCTTGGACGAGCAGTACTTC

CDR3 length: 15
V gene: TRBV12-3/TRBV12-4
clone size: many
J gene: TRBJ1-5
D gene: TRBD1
CDR3 protein: CASSQGQGGGQPQHF
CDR3 DNA: TGTGCCAGCAGTCAAGGACAGGGAGGGGGTCAGCCCCAGCATTTT

CDR3 length: 14
V gene: TRBV5-4
clone size: many
J gene: TRBJ2-2
D gene: NA
CDR3 protein: CASSSGLPSGELFF
CDR3 DNA: TGTGCCAGCAGCTCGGGACTCCCCTCCGGGGAGCTGTTTTTT